The sequence of this T cell receptor (beta chain) was determined in a study of PD-1 blockade in mismatch repair-deficient tumors. Overall study context: All were previously treated, progressing patients with around 12 mismatch repair-deficient cancer types. Whole-study results and caveats: Tumor-resident clones, often absent from pretreatment blood, expanded after pembrolizumab and then contracted.

For this clone: No antigen is known for it.

Assay: immunoSEQ multiplex PCR; the TCRdb copy retains only in-frame clones and omits some. Found here are about 120,000 clones, 70% to 90% of them singletons; the top ten hold approximately 15%. The CDR3 spans 17 residues. Germline CDR1 and CDR2: MGHRA and YSYEKL. Trimming removed 2 bases from V and 4 bases from J; junction bases left unmatched: 10. Every patient had mismatch repair deficiency by PCR or immunohistochemistry. TCRs were sequenced from three patients responding to pembrolizumab. The chain employs TRBV4-1 and TRBJ2-2; 7 bases line up with TRBD2. The TCR comes from an adult with mismatch repair-deficient cancer. The input for sequencing was peripheral blood, taken 44 weeks after starting pembrolizumab. The CDR3 sequence: CASSQILAALGTGELFF. The CDR3 DNA reads TGCGCCAGCAGCCAAATTCTAGCGGCATTAGGCACCGGGGAGCTGTTTTTT.